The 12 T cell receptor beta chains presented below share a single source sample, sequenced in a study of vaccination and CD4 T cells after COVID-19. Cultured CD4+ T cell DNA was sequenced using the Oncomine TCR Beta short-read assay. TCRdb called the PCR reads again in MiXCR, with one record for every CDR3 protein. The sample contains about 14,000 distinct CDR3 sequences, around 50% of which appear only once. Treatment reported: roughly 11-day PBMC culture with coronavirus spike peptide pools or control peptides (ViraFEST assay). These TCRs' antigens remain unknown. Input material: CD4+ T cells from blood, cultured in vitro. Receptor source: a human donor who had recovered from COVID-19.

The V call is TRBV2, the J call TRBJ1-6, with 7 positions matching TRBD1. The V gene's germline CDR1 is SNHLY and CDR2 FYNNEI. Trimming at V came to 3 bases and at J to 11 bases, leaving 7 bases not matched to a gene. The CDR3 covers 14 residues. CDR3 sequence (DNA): TGTGCCAGCAGTGAGAAGGGGACAGTGACACCCCTCCACTTT. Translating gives CASSEKGTVTPLHF.

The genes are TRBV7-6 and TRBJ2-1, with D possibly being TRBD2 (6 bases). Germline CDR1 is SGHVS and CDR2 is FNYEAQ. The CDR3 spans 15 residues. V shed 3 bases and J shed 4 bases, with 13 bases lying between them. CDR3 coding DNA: TGTGCCAGCAGCTTTGGTGTGGGAGGATACAATGAGCAGTTCTTC. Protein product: CASSFGVGGYNEQFF. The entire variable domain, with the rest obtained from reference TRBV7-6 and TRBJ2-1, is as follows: GAGVSQSPRYKVTKRGQDVALRCDPISGHVSLYWYRQALGQGPEFLTYFNYEAQQDKSGLPNDRFSAERPEGSISTLTIQRTEQRDSAMYRCASSFGVGGYNEQFFGPGTRLTVL.

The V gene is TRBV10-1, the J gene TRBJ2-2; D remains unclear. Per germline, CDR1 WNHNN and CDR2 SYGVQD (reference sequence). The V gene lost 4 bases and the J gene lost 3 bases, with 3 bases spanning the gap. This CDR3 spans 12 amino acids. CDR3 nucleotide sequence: TGCGCCAGCAGTGGGTACACCGGGGAGCTGTTTTTT. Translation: CASSGYTGELFF.

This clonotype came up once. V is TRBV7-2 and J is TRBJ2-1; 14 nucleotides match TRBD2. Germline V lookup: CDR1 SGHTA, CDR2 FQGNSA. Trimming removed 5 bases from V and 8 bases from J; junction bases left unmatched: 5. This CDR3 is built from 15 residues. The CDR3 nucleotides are TGTGCCAGCAGCCCGGGACTAGCGGGAGTTCATGAGCAGTTCTTC. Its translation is CASSPGLAGVHEQFF.

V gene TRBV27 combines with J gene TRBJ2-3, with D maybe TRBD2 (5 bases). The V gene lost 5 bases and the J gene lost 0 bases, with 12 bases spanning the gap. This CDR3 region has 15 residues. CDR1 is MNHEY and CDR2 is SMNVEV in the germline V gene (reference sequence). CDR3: CASSGKGASTDTQYF. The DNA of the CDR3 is TGTGCCAGCAGTGGGAAGGGAGCTAGCACAGATACGCAGTATTTT.

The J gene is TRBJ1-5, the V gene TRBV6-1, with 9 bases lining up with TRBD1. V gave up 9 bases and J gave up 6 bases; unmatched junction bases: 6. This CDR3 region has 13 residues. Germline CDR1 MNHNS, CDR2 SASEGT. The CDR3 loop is CASSQGASQPQHF. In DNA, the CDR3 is TGTGCCAGTTCACAGGGGGCGAGTCAGCCCCAGCATTTT.

Written as DNA, the CDR3 is TGTGCCAGCCTTGAGGTCGTCACAGATACGCAGTATTTT. Amino acids: CASLEVVTDTQYF. The chain employs TRBV7-9 and TRBJ2-3; D call uncertain. Trimming left V 8 bases short and J 2 bases short, with 11 bases between. The CDR3 length is 13 residues. Looked up from germline, CDR1 is SEHNR and CDR2 is FQNEAQ (reference sequence).

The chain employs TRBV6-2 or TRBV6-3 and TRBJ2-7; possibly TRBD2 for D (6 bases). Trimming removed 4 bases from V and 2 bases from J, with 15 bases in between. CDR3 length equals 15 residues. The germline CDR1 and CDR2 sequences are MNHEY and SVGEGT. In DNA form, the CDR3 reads TGTGCCAGCAGTTCCCATGGGGGGATAACCTACGAGCAGTACTTC. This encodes CASSSHGGITYEQYF.

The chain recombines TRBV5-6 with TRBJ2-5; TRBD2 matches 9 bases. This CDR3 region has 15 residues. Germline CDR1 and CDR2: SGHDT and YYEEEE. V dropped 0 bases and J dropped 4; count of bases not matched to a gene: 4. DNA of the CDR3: TGTGCCAGCAGCTTGGTGGCGGGAGGGGTAGAGACCCAGTACTTC. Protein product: CASSLVAGGVETQYF.

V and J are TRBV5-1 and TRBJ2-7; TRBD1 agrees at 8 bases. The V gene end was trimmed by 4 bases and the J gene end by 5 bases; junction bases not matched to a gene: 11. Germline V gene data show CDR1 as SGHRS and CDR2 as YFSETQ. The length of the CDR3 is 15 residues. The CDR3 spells CASSLIGQGADEQYF. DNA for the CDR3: TGCGCCAGCAGCCTCATCGGTCAGGGGGCCGACGAGCAGTACTTC.

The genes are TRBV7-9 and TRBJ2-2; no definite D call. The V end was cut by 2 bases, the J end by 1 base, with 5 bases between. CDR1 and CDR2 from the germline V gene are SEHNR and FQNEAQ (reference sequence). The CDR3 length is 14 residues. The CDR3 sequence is CASSLRRNTGELFF. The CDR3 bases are TGTGCCAGCAGCTTAAGGCGGAACACCGGGGAGCTGTTTTTT.

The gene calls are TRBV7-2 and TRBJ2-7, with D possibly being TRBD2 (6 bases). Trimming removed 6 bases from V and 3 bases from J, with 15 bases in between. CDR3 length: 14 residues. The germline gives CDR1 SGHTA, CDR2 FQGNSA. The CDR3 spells CASRSRDSFYEQYF. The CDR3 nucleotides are TGTGCCAGCAGGTCGAGGGACTCCTTCTACGAGCAGTACTTC.